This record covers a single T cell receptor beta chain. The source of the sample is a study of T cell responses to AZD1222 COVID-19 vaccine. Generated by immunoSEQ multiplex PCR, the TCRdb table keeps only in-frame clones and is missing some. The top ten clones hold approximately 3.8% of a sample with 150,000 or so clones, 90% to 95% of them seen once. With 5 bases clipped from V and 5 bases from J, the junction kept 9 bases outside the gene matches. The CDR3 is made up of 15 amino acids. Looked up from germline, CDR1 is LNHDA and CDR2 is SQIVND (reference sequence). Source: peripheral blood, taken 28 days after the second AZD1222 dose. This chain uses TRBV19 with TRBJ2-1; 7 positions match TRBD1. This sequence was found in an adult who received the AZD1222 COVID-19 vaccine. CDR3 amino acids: CASSLTGLNDNEQFF. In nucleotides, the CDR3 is TGTGCCAGTAGTCTGACAGGGCTCAACGACAATGAGCAGTTCTTC.